The source of this T cell receptor beta chain is a study of long-term antiretroviral therapy in people with HIV. Overall study results and limits: HIV repertoires covered narrower CDR3 length ranges than controls did.

This clone was seen only once. Its target is not known. Trimming removed 2 bases from V and 4 bases from J, with 10 bases in between. The length of the CDR3 is 13 residues. In germline, CDR1 is GTSNPN, CDR2 SVGIG (reference sequence). At survey level, the immunoSEQ assay was run in its v3.0 version. Sequencing used immunoSEQ multiplex PCR; TCRdb keeps in-frame clones, though not all of them. The sample yields about 35,000 clones, 65% to 75% seen once. This sequence originates from a man aged 50 to 59 with HIV. The source was unsorted PBMCs, collected 3 years after starting antiretroviral therapy. This chain uses TRBV30 with TRBJ2-3, with no clear D. In nucleotides, the CDR3 is TGTGCCTGGAGTAGGAGACGGGCAGATACGCAGTATTTT. It translates to CAWSRRRADTQYF.